A selection of T cell receptor beta chains follows, all from one sample in a study of shared clonotypes between healthy human individuals. Sequenced by immunoSEQ multiplex PCR; TCRdb stores in-frame clones only, minus some. The sample records roughly 590,000 clones, less than 97% being singletons. Sequencing input: naive CD8+ T cells sorted from blood. The receptors derive from a woman aged 25 to 45 in good health. The conserved cysteine and the conserved F or W are not part of the CDR3 here. The order of the fields is D gene, J gene, V gene, CDR3 protein. A D gene is named only where the DNA matches it firmly.

-	TRBJ2-3	TRBV30	AWSVLLSTDTQY
-	TRBJ1-2	TRBV27	ASSLGPAGGYT
TRBD1	TRBJ2-7	TRBV7-9	ASSYGQGLDEQY
-	TRBJ2-7	TRBV25-1	ASSEFPGQGVGEQY
TRBD1	TRBJ1-4	TRBV29-1	SVADRDESEKLF
-	TRBJ1-4	TRBV6-6	ASSYSVAPKREKLF
-	TRBJ2-2	TRBV5-6	ASSLVSSLNTGELF
-	TRBJ1-2	TRBV4-2	ASSQGRGGAYGYT
-	TRBJ1-1	TRBV6-1	ASSESLQGTEAF
-	TRBJ1-1	TRBV11-2	ASREVPEAF
-	TRBJ2-7	TRBV28	ASSPRGDPHEQY
TRBD2	TRBJ2-1	TRBV4-1	ASSPSGGFYNEQF
TRBD1	TRBJ2-1	TRBV28	ASSSSRGLGNNEQF
-	TRBJ2-7	TRBV27	ASAAGGANNEQY
-	TRBJ2-2	TRBV7-9	ASSFPCVQNTGELF
-	TRBJ2-5	TRBV5-4	ASSPAEKETQY
TRBD2	TRBJ2-2	TRBV5-1	ASSPGLVRHEELF
-	TRBJ2-3	TRBV5-6	ASSLLADTQY
-	TRBJ2-7	TRBV7-8	ASSSNPIYEQY
-	TRBJ2-5	TRBV27	ASSLSTGGGETQY
-	TRBJ2-5	TRBV27	ASSPGTSNWGETQY
TRBD1	TRBJ2-7	TRBV7-9	ASSFSGTGGIEQY
-	TRBJ1-2	TRBV6-6	ASSYLGADYGYT
TRBD2	TRBJ2-1	TRBV5-1	ASSRKTGTSGAYNEQF
-	TRBJ1-1	TRBV12-2	ASRLAQGVLTEAF
TRBD2	TRBJ2-1	TRBV7-2	ASSQLAGGIRNEQF
-	TRBJ2-5	TRBV13	ASSLGPGSPQETQY
-	TRBJ2-1	TRBV10-2	ASRGTSYNEQF
TRBD2	TRBJ2-7	TRBV28	ASSKGLAESYEQY
-	TRBJ1-1	TRBV28	ASSRTELGNTEAF
-	TRBJ2-1	TRBV23-1	ASSQSRGQEQF
-	TRBJ2-7	TRBV7-8	ASSYQGGYEQY
-	TRBJ2-3	TRBV12-1	ASSFRTSSNTQY
TRBD1	TRBJ2-5	TRBV28	ASSLDREQETQY
TRBD2	TRBJ2-7	TRBV6-6	ASSYERGVAYEQY
-	TRBJ2-6	TRBV6-4	ASSDWNLGANVLT
-	TRBJ1-1	TRBV2	ASSVEQGPEAF
-	TRBJ2-1	TRBV7-9	ASSASSNEQF
-	TRBJ2-2	TRBV27	ASTHGIGNTGELF
-	TRBJ1-5	TRBV28	ASSFRDRPQH
-	TRBJ2-2	TRBV29-1	SVVSGAGTGELF
-	TRBJ1-1	TRBV27	ASSLISGLNTEAF
TRBD2	TRBJ2-1	TRBV5-4	ASSHGLAGDSSYNEQF
-	TRBJ1-2	TRBV6-5	ASSMGQGYGYT
-	TRBJ2-1	TRBV7-2	ASRETRNEQF
-	TRBJ1-5	TRBV11-2	ASSLDLRGGPNQPQH
TRBD1	TRBJ2-1	TRBV7-6	ASSFLTSGGKGEQF
-	TRBJ2-7	TRBV6-1	ASSQDGISLAYEQY
TRBD1	TRBJ2-1	TRBV2	ASSGAGGDEQF
-	TRBJ2-3	TRBV9	ASSVAGWTDTQY
-	TRBJ1-1	TRBV11-2	ASWGEGQAF
-	TRBJ1-1	TRBV9	ASSPSGRANTEAF
-	TRBJ1-1	TRBV6-1	ASGVRDTRNTEAF
-	TRBJ2-7	TRBV2	ASSGSRERLQYEQY
-	TRBJ1-1	TRBV13	ASSPGSEAF